This T cell receptor (beta chain) was captured by sequencing in a study of glioma-infiltrating T cells after dendritic cell vaccination. On the study more broadly: Samples are from glioblastoma patients in Phase I and II dendritic cell vaccine trials.

TCRdb keeps only in-frame clones here, not all; method: immunoSEQ multiplex PCR. The sample has under 40,000 clones; roughly 90% are singletons. Notes on this clone: The junction differs from germline at one of its ends, possibly a read error.

Looked up from germline, CDR1 is SGHNT and CDR2 is YYREEE (reference sequence). CDR3 length equals 15 residues. The source material was blood, sampled before dendritic cell vaccination. The genes are TRBV5-4 and TRBJ2-7; 8 nucleotides agree with TRBD2. The clonotype originates from a human donor with glioblastoma. CDR3 protein: CASSLTGGASHEQYF. The CDR3 DNA is TGTGCCAGCAGCTTGACGGGGGGGGCCTCCCACGAGCAGTACTTC.